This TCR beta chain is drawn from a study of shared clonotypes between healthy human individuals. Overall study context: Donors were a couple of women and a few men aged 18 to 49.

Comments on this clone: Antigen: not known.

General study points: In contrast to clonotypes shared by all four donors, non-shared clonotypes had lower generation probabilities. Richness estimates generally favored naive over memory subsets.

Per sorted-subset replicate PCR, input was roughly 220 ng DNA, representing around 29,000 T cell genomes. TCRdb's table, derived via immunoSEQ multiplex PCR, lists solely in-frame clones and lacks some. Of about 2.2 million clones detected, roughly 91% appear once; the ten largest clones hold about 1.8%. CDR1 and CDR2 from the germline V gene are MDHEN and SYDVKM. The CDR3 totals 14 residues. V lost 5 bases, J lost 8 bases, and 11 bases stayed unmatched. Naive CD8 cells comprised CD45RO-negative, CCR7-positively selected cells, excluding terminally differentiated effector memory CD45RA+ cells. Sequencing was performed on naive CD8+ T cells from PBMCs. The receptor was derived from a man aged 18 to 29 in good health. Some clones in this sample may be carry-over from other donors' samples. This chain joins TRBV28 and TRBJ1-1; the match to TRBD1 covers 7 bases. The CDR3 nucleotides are TGTGCCAGCAGTCCAGCGGACAGGCTTCGGGAAGCTTTCTTT. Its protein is CASSPADRLREAFF.